The 21 T cell receptor beta chains presented below share a single source sample, sequenced in a study of human T cells and chemical hapten exposure. Time point: patch test 1, 2 weeks after DPC sensitization. The treatment was: therapeutic diphenylcyclopropenone sensitization with weekly scalp DPC. MiXCR, applied by TCRdb to the RACE reads, yields one record per CDR3 protein. In the table there are 300,000 to 450,000 distinct CDR3 sequences, roughly 4.8% of which are singletons. The sequences come from whole blood, collected in connection with sensitization to the hapten diphenylcyclopropenone (DPC). The receptor set was obtained from a woman aged 45-65 years with alopecia areata. Some clones in this sample may be carry-over from other donors' samples.

This clonotype was recorded a few times. The CDR3 here is CASRETGRGQPQHF. CDR3 DNA: TGTGCCAGCAGAGAGACAGGGAGGGGGCAGCCCCAGCATTTT. The chain has TRBV25-1 and TRBJ1-5; TRBD1 matches 7 bases. This CDR3 contains 14 residues. Germline-derived CDR1 and CDR2 are MGHDK and SYGVNS. After removal of 6 bases from V and 7 bases from J, the junction contained 9 bases not matched to a gene.

This clonotype was seen ten or more times. The chain uses TRBV20-1 and TRBJ1-1, with D unclear. V was clipped by 4 bases and J by 6 bases, with 15 bases between them. The CDR3 length is 13 residues. CDR1 is DFQATT and CDR2 is SNEGSKA in the germline V gene (reference sequence). The CDR3 loop is CSATPAPLAEAFF. CDR3 DNA sequence: TGCAGTGCTACCCCCGCCCCGTTGGCTGAAGCTTTCTTT.

The CDR3 bases are TGTGCCAGCAGGACGGACAGGGCCAGGGAAAAACTGTTTTTT. Protein product: CASRTDRAREKLFF. The chain links TRBV2 to TRBJ1-4, with 8 bases identical to TRBD1. This CDR3 contains 14 residues. Germline V gene lookup returns CDR1 SNHLY and CDR2 FYNNEI. Trimming cost V 6 bases and J 8 bases; bases outside gene matches: 8.

This clonotype was observed many times. This sequence joins TRBV18 and TRBJ1-1; D is unclear. V lost 1 base and J 1 base, leaving 4 bases between the germline ends. The CDR3 loop spans 13 amino acids. The germline V gene encodes CDR1 KGHSH and CDR2 LQKENI. CDR3 nucleotide sequence: TGTGCCAGCTCACCACAGACGAACACTGAAGCTTTCTTT. Protein: CASSPQTNTEAFF.

A few counts support this clonotype. J is TRBJ2-1 and V is TRBV20-1, with 8 bases that match TRBD2. This CDR3 spans 15 amino acids. Losses at the gene ends were 0 bases for V and 2 bases for J; bases not matched to a gene: 3. CDR1 and CDR2 from the germline V gene are DFQATT and SNEGSKA (reference sequence). The CDR3 is CSARDPGGPYNEQFF. The CDR3 nucleotides are TGCAGTGCTAGAGATCCGGGGGGGCCCTACAATGAGCAGTTCTTC.

This clonotype showed up many times. This sequence joins TRBV18 and TRBJ2-2; D not resolved. The length of the CDR3 is 17 residues. Germline V gene lookup returns CDR1 KGHSH and CDR2 LQKENI. Trimming removed 0 bases from V and 4 bases from J, with 15 bases in between. The CDR3 DNA is TGTGCCAGCTCACCACCGGACCGGCCTTACCTCACCGGGGAGCTGTTTTTT. This translates into CASSPPDRPYLTGELFF. The variable domain in full, with the rest retrieved from reference TRBV18 and TRBJ2-2, is NAGVMQNPRHLVRRRGQEARLRCSPMKGHSHVYWYRQLPEEGLKFMVYLQKENIIDESGMPKERFSAEFPKEGPSILRIQQVVRGDSAAYFCASSPPDRPYLTGELFFGEGSRLTVL.

The chain links TRBV2 to TRBJ2-6; no reliable D call. This CDR3 comprises 15 residues. Between the trimmed V and J ends, which lost 3 bases and 3 bases, there was a span of 9 bases. Germline loops: CDR1 SNHLY, CDR2 FYNNEI. In nucleotides, the CDR3 is TGTGCCAGCAGTGAGGTGGATCGTGGGGCCAACGTCCTGACTTTC. Protein: CASSEVDRGANVLTF.

This clonotype was counted only a few times. V usage is TRBV25-1 and J usage is TRBJ2-3; tentatively, D is TRBD2 (7 bases). This CDR3 comprises 16 residues. Germline CDR1 and CDR2: MGHDK and SYGVNS. V was cut by 6 bases and J by 5 bases, with 21 bases left in between. CDR3 in amino acids: CASSGLGGSGLDTQYF. As DNA, the CDR3 is TGTGCCAGCAGCGGCCTAGGGGGTAGCGGGCTAGATACGCAGTATTTT.

This clonotype was observed at least ten times. The chain combines TRBV29-1 with TRBJ2-6; unclear D gene. CDR1 SQVTM and CDR2 ANQGSEA come from the germline V gene. V gave up 0 bases and J gave up 1 base, with 16 bases separating them. CDR3 length equals 18 residues. This CDR3 is CSVEDGMLLSSGANVLTF. CDR3 in DNA: TGCAGCGTTGAAGACGGAATGTTGTTAAGTTCTGGGGCCAACGTCCTGACTTTC.

The table lists this clonotype with many counts. The DNA for the CDR3 is TGTGCCAGCAGCTTGGCCAAGGGCAGGGTGGAAACCTCCTACAATGAGCAGTTCTTC. Its protein is CASSLAKGRVETSYNEQFF. The chain carries TRBV5-6 and TRBJ2-1, with a weak D call TRBD1 (5 bases). The V end lost 0 bases, the J end lost 0 bases, and 19 bases lay between the germline ends. Germline V gene data show CDR1 as SGHDT and CDR2 as YYEEEE. This CDR3 region has 19 residues.

At least ten counts were recorded for this clonotype. The chain joins TRBV12-3 or TRBV12-4 to TRBJ2-7, with a weak D call TRBD2 (6 bases). The CDR3 spans 14 residues. Trimming left V 4 bases short and J 4 bases short, with 14 bases between. The CDR3 loop reads CASSSSVGAYEQYF. DNA of the CDR3: TGTGCCAGCAGTTCTAGCGTTGGGGCTTACGAGCAGTACTTC.

This rearrangement joins TRBV12-3 or TRBV12-4 to TRBJ2-1, with D possibly being TRBD2 (5 bases). Between the trimmed V and J ends, which lost 7 bases and 0 bases, there was a span of 7 bases. CDR3 size: 13 residues. Written as DNA, the CDR3 is TGTGCCAGCATGGGGAGCTCCTACAATGAGCAGTTCTTC. Its protein product is CASMGSSYNEQFF.

In its sample, this clonotype was seen many times. The genes are TRBV2 and TRBJ1-5, with D possibly matching TRBD1 (6 bases). The V and J ends lost 3 bases and 6 bases respectively, with 12 bases between them. CDR3 length: 14 residues. Germline V gene sequence: CDR1 SNHLY, CDR2 FYNNEI. The CDR3 DNA follows: TGTGCCAGCAGTGATGCAGGGGCGGCTCAGCCCCAGCATTTT. Its protein product is CASSDAGAAQPQHF.

The table lists this clonotype with many counts. The V and J genes are TRBV20-1 and TRBJ1-4; no clear D. Between the trimmed V and J ends, which lost 5 bases and 5 bases, there was a span of 9 bases. CDR3 length equals 12 residues. Germline V gives CDR1 DFQATT, CDR2 SNEGSKA (reference sequence). The CDR3 reads CSALWPNEKLFF. CDR3 nucleotide sequence: TGCAGTGCTCTCTGGCCCAATGAAAAACTGTTTTTT.

This clonotype was picked up many times. This rearrangement joins TRBV28 to TRBJ2-7, with 9 positions matching TRBD1. Per the germline V gene, CDR1 is MDHEN and CDR2 is SYDVKM. With V trimmed by 6 bases and J by 3 bases, 9 bases remained unmatched. The CDR3 is 15 residues long. The CDR3 coding sequence is TGTGCCAGCAGCGCATTCTTGGACAGGGGCTACGAGCAGTACTTC. Encoded protein: CASSAFLDRGYEQYF. Using reference TRBV28 and TRBJ2-7 for the parts outside the CDR3, the full variable domain is DVKVTQSSRYLVKRTGEKVFLECVQDMDHENMFWYRQDPGLGLRLIYFSYDVKMKEKGDIPEGYSVSREKKERFSLILESASTNQTSMYLCASSAFLDRGYEQYFGPGTRLTVT.

This clonotype was recorded at least ten times. The chain recombines TRBV20-1 with TRBJ2-7; TRBD1 aligns across 8 bases. Losses at the gene ends were 6 bases for V and 1 base for J; bases not matched to a gene: 2. The CDR3 is 12 amino acids. Per germline, CDR1 DFQATT and CDR2 SNEGSKA (reference sequence). The CDR3 is CSAGQASYEQYF. The CDR3 nucleotides are TGCAGTGCGGGACAGGCGTCCTACGAGCAGTACTTC.

This clonotype has a count of ten or more. This chain links TRBV5-1 with TRBJ2-3, with 9 bases aligning to TRBD1. The germline gives CDR1 SGHRS, CDR2 YFSETQ. Germline trimming cut 5 bases from V and 1 base from J; bases unmatched to any gene: 5. The CDR3 contains 15 residues. The CDR3 DNA reads as TGCGCCAGCAGGGACAGGGGCGGAGGCACAGATACGCAGTATTTT. Translated: CASRDRGGGTDTQYF.

This chain uses TRBV18 with TRBJ2-1; 7 nucleotides agree with TRBD1. Trimming cost V 3 bases and J 0 bases; bases outside gene matches: 2. The germline V gene encodes CDR1 KGHSH and CDR2 LQKENI. The CDR3 has 15 residues. The chain's CDR3 is CASSPGTDSYNEQFF. The CDR3 DNA sequence: TGTGCCAGCTCACCCGGGACAGACTCCTACAATGAGCAGTTCTTC.

This clonotype was seen many times. The rearrangement uses TRBV5-5 and TRBJ2-3; D unclear. Trimming left V 2 bases short and J 2 bases short, with 6 bases between. This CDR3 has 13 amino acids. Germline V CDR1 and CDR2: SGHKS, YYEKEE (reference sequence). The CDR3, as DNA: TGTGCCAGCAGCTTCTCTCACACAGATACGCAGTATTTT. Its translation is CASSFSHTDTQYF.

This clonotype appeared a few times. CDR3 coding DNA: TGTGCCAGTACCCTTGGGGGAGGCCTTAACAATGAGCAGTTCTTC. Protein product: CASTLGGGLNNEQFF. The V call is TRBV19, the J call TRBJ2-1, with D perhaps TRBD2 (6 bases). This CDR3 has 15 amino acids. Germline CDR1 LNHDA, CDR2 SQIVND (reference sequence). Trimming shortened V by 7 bases and J by 5 bases, and 18 bases separated the two germline ends.

The rearrangement uses TRBV27 and TRBJ2-3, with 10 bases aligning to TRBD2. Germline lookup yields CDR1 MNHEY and CDR2 SMNVEV (reference sequence). The CDR3 contains 15 residues. The V segment lost 5 bases and the J segment 4 bases; nucleotides outside the gene matches: 6. In nucleotides, the CDR3 is TGTGCCAGCAGTCCGGGACTAGCGTGGCCAGATACGCAGTATTTT. It yields the protein CASSPGLAWPDTQYF.